This T cell receptor (beta chain) originates from a study of cytomegalovirus exposure and HLA in healthy donors (dated 2017 in TCRdb). As for the study more broadly: An earlier analysis of around 600 of the donors reported roughly 270 Gb of sequence data and about 100 million unique TCR beta sequences from 150 million to 200 million T cells. An early release that covered about 600 HLA-typed donors contained approximately 300 gigabases of sequencing data and tens of millions of unique TCR sequences. Of the 350 to 400 genotyped donors, about 84% fell in the genetic ancestry cluster associated with self-reported Caucasian donors. The aim of the study was to test whether cataloging public T cell receptors could identify signatures of past pathogen exposure. The study used immunosequencing to profile the T cell repertoires of hundreds of subjects and linked those repertoires to cytomegalovirus serostatus. In addition to the first cohort of approximately 650 subjects, a separate validation cohort of approximately 110 different subjects was used. To predict cytomegalovirus infection status, the study brought together high-throughput TCR immunosequencing, statistical association of individual TCRs with disease status, and machine learning. A later analysis re-analyzed previously published TCR beta repertoires from roughly 630 donors and added high-resolution HLA genotyping to study TCR occurrence patterns. Rather than using new phenotypic data, the later analysis identified candidate immune exposures from TCR beta sequences and from how often those sequences occurred across donors. An earlier analysis of 500 to 650 of the donors applied high-throughput TCR beta sequencing to assess whether each TCR beta V gene segment acted as functional or pseudogenic. Donor age, sex, ethnicity and CMV serostatus were compiled alongside the repertoire data. A later genetic analysis used genome-wide SNP genotypes for about three fifths of the 666 donors, treating that subset as a discovery cohort. All discovery cohort repertoires had been generated using a single sequencing platform. HLA typing covered class I and class II loci at four-digit resolution. The number of typed donors differed by locus: roughly 620-640 for A, B, C, DRB1 and DQB1; roughly 510 for DQA1; some 610 for DPA1; and some 450 for DPB1. About five DR-DQ haplotypes were handled as single units for association and clustering because linkage in the cohort was strong. Across approximately 420 genotyped donors of the cohort, an average of about 220,000 unique TCR beta nucleotide sequences per donor were sequenced, and around 19% of those sequences were non-productive.

The cohort consisted of 650 to 700 healthy bone marrow donors. All cohort members were sampled while nominally healthy, although unrecorded immune exposures were likely present. The donor tested CMV seropositive, placing the donor among the 290 or so seropositive members of the cohort. A peripheral blood sample was provided by each donor, and peripheral blood mononuclear cells were used for TCR beta sequencing. Genomic DNA was extracted from the blood cell samples with the Qiagen DNeasy Blood Extraction Kit. Libraries were made using the immunoSEQ multiplex PCR assay. For the multiplex PCR, a mixture combining 60 forward primers for TCR Vbeta segments and 13 reverse primers for TCR Jbeta segments was used. The CDR3 region of rearranged TCR beta genes was amplified from genomic DNA by a multiplex PCR assay. The amplified TCR beta libraries were sequenced on the Illumina HiSeq System as 87-base-pair reads. In the paper's pipeline: Across the 670 or so repertoires, a later analysis counted tens of millions of unique TCR beta chains, around 11 million of which were shared by at least two donors. To remove PCR and sequencing errors, raw reads were error-corrected and collapsed into unique sequences using a nearest-neighbor algorithm that merged closely related sequences. CDR3 sequences were aligned to IMGT reference sequences to assign V, D and J gene segments. For a sequence to be retained, a match of at least six nucleotides to both a V gene segment and a J gene segment was required. Rearrangements were called productive when the CDR3 lacked stop codons and stayed in frame with V and J; all others were non-productive. Following IMGT convention, CDR3 was defined as the stretch from the second conserved V-encoded cysteine up to the conserved J-encoded phenylalanine. In an earlier analysis of around 540 of the donors, sequences lacking an unambiguous match to a single V gene segment were excluded. In an earlier analysis of 500 to 750 of the donors, V segments were called functional above 56.7% productive rearrangements and were called segregating when the between-donor standard deviation exceeded 5%. A statistical classification framework was built to diagnose cytomegalovirus status from the catalog of TCR beta chain sequences. In a later analysis, TCR nucleotide sequences were compared against IMGT/GENE-DB human TR gene sequences so that V and J genes could be assigned. The TCRdist pipeline was used in a later analysis to assign CDR3 sequences and most-parsimonious VDJ recombination scenarios. A later analysis defined each TCR beta chain by its CDR3 amino acid sequence plus V-gene family, and excluded reads lacking a unique V-gene family. To address suspected cross-contamination and a sequencing artifact, a later analysis removed approximately 590 highly shared, low-generation-probability nucleotide sequences. In a later analysis, a clonal expansion index was calculated for each public chain from normalized within-repertoire ranks of inferred template counts. Generation probabilities in a later analysis came from a VDJ recombination model fitted to out-of-frame rearrangements, and those results were checked against IGoR. Hypergeometric tests were used in a later analysis to score TCR-TCR, TCR-HLA and TCR-CMV co-occurrence, with a repertoire-size bias correction applied to the TCR pairs. False discovery rates were estimated in a later analysis by permuting HLA or CMV assignments 20 times. In a later analysis, co-occurring TCRs were grouped using DBSCAN, with TCRdist sequence similarity added in when clustering inside HLA-allele-positive subsets. Repertoires with fewer than 30,000 or more than 120,000 public chains were left out of co-occurrence clustering, as were five repertoires with anomalous nucleotide sharing. Drawn from immuneACCESS, this table holds only the in-frame rearrangements with V and J called that TCRdb kept. Clones are partly lost; checked studies trace under half to an unresolved V gene and leave the rest unexplained. V and J calls and clone size follow that table, whereas D and trimming were derived from the DNA. This sample has over 100,000 clones in its table, and approximately 80% of those were observed once. The ten largest clones add up to about 5.7% of the sample.

On the study overall, not on this receptor specifically: Across donors, most TCR sequences were observed very rarely, whereas some public TCRs were present in many individuals. An association between a missense DCLRE1C variant and V-gene and J-gene trimming of TCR beta chains was found in a later genetic analysis and replicated in an independent cohort. In an earlier analysis of around 600 of the donors, most TCR beta V segments were observed in productive rearrangements about 87% or about 30% of the time, broadly matching IMGT annotations. A later analysis reported that several top co-occurrence clusters appeared linked to parvovirus B19, influenza, CMV and Epstein-Barr virus. According to a later analysis, TCR association rates differed among HLA loci, with DRB1 alleles showing the most associated TCRs and HLA-C alleles showing the fewest. The presence/absence analyses assumed that sequencing depth was roughly uniform across donors, and that assumption may not be true. Assigning TCR associations to individual alleles was difficult when HLA alleles, especially DR and DQ, strongly co-occurred. A later genetic analysis reported fewer N-insertions in productive TCRs among donors in an Asian-associated ancestry cluster than the 666-donor mean. It was suggested by the authors that the approach could potentially be generalized to other disease states and immunological phenotypes. A later analysis found that most CMV-associated TCR beta chains appeared HLA-restricted, with HLA associations seemingly driven largely by CMV exposure. Compared with equally common non-associated chains, HLA-associated TCR beta chains in a later analysis were more clonally expanded and had lower generation probabilities. Only TCR beta chains were sequenced in this cohort, and the absence of alpha or paired-chain data limited detectable features. A further reported finding was that TCR beta sequences accurately predicted the HLA-A and HLA-B alleles for most subjects in the first cohort. A cluster of highly shared sequence variants was judged likely to represent a technical artifact of the sequencing pipeline. Linkage disequilibrium might explain the correlated functional status among segregating V segments, but an unknown experimental factor could not be ruled out. A few of the identified cytomegalovirus-associated TCR beta chains were confirmed in vitro to be specific for cytomegalovirus antigens. The classifier was reported to diagnose cytomegalovirus status with high specificity and sensitivity in both the original and validation cohorts. At a false discovery rate of 0.05, a later analysis linked around 15,000 TCR beta sequences to specific HLA alleles. The only immune exposure information available for the cohort was CMV serostatus. About 17 rarely observed V segments, including chromosome 9 orphons, were excluded from the earlier analysis of several hundred of the donors because counts were too low. Because HLA typing was unavailable for some donors at each locus, only the typed subset was used in association tests. The study listed 150 to 200 TCR beta chains as associated with cytomegalovirus.

As regards this clone: Its binding antigen is unknown. The record has no base qualities; no much larger clone is one base away.

The sample taken for sequencing was PBMCs. This TCR was recovered from a woman aged 18-29 years in good health and CMV-seropositive.

The DNA sequence is as follows: TGTGCCAGCAGCGACGGGCAGGGCAGTCAGCCCCAGCATTTT. This translates into CASSDGQGSQPQHF. The sequence links TRBV2 to TRBJ1-5; matching of 5 bases hints at TRBD1 as the D gene. Trimming costs V 6 bases and J 6 bases, and their ends lie 15 bases apart. From its cysteine to its phenylalanine, the CDR3 spans 14 amino acids. The kept DNA is CDR3 alone, 42 bases in frame from the first base. The CDR1 and CDR2 encoded by the germline V gene are SNHLY and FYNNEI.